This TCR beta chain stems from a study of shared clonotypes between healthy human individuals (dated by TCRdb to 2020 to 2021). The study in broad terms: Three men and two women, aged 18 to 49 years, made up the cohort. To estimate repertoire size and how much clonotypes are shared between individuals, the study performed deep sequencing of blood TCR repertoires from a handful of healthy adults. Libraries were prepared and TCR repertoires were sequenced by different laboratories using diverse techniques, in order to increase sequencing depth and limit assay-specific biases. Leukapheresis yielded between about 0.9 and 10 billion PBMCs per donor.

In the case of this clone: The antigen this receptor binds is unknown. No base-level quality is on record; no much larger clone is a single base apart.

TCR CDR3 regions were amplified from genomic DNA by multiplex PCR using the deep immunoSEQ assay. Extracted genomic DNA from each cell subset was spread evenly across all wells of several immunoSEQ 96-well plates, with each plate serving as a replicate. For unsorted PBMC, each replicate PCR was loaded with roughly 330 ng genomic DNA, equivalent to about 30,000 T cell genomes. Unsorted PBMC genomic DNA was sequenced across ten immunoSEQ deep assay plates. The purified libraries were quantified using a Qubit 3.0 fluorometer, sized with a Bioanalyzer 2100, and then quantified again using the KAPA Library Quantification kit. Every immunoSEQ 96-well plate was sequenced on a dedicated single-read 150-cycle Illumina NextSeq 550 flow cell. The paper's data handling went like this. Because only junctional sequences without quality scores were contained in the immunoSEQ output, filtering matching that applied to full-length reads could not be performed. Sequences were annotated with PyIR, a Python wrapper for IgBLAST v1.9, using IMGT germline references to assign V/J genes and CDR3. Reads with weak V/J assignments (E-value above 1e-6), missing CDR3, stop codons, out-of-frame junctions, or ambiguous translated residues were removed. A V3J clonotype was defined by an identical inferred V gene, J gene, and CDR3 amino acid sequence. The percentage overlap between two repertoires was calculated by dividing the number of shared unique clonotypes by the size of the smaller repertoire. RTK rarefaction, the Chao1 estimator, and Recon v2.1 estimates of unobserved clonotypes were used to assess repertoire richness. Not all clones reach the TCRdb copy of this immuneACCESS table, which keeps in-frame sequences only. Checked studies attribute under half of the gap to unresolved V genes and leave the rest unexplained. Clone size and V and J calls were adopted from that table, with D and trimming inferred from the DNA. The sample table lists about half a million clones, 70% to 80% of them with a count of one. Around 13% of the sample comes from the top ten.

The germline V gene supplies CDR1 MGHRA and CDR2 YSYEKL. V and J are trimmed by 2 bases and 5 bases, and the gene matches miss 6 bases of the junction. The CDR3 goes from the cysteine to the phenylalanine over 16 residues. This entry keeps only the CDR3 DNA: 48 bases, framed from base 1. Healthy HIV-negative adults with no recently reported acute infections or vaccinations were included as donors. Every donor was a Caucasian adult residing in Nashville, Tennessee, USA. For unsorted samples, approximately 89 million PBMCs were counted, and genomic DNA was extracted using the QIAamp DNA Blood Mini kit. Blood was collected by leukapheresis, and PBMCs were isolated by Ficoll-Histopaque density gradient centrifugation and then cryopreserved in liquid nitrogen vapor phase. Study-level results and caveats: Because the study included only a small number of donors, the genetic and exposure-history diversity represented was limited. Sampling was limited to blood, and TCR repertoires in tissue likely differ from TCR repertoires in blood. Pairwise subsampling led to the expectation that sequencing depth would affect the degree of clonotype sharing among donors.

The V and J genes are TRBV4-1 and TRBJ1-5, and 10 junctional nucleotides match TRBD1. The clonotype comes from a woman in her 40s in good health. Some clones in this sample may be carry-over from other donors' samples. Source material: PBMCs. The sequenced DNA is TGCGCCAGCAGCCAAATGGGCGGGACAGGGGATCAGCCCCAGCATTTT. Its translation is CASSQMGGTGDQPQHF.